This T cell receptor (beta chain) was identified during a study of cytomegalovirus exposure and HLA in healthy donors (dated by TCRdb to 2015 to 2018). About the study as a whole: According to an earlier analysis of 587 of the donors, some 180 million T cells yielded 90 million to 140 million unique TCR beta sequences and approximately 300 Gb of sequence data. Around 330 gigabases of sequencing data and 70 million to 100 million unique TCR sequences made up an early release that covered several hundred HLA-typed donors. Among the roughly 430 genotyped donors, around 79% belonged to the genetic ancestry cluster associated with self-reported Caucasian donors. The study was designed to test whether signatures of past pathogen exposure could be identified by cataloging public T cell receptors. The T cell repertoires of some 700 subjects were profiled by immunosequencing and related to cytomegalovirus serostatus. Besides the first cohort of hundreds of subjects, a separate validation cohort made up of 120 or so different subjects was used. High-throughput TCR immunosequencing, statistical association of individual TCRs with disease status, and machine learning were combined to predict cytomegalovirus infection status. A later analysis re-examined previously published TCR beta repertoires from 500 to 700 donors and added high-resolution HLA genotyping to investigate patterns of TCR occurrence. The later analysis used no new phenotypic data to find candidate immune exposures, relying instead on TCR beta sequences and their occurrence across donors. In an earlier analysis of several hundred of the donors, high-throughput TCR beta sequencing was used to judge whether each TCR beta V gene segment behaved as functional or pseudogenic. Alongside the repertoire data, information on donor age, sex, ethnicity and CMV serostatus was compiled. Genome-wide SNP genotypes for about three fifths of the roughly 670 donors were used in a later genetic analysis, which treated that subset as a discovery cohort. All discovery cohort repertoires had been generated using a single sequencing platform. Class I and class II HLA loci were covered by the typing at four-digit resolution. Typing coverage differed by locus: A, B, C, DRB1 and DQB1 were typed in about 629-630 donors, DQA1 in approximately 520, DPA1 in 600 to 610, and DPB1 in approximately 450. Because of strong linkage in the cohort, 5 or 6 DR-DQ haplotypes were treated as single units for association and clustering. Across 398 genotyped donors of the cohort, an average of approximately 200,000 unique TCR beta nucleotide sequences per donor were sequenced, and 15% to 20% of those sequences were non-productive. Overall study results and their limits: At a false discovery rate of 0.05, a later analysis linked fewer than 20,000 TCR beta sequences to specific HLA alleles. CMV serostatus was the only immune exposure information available for the cohort. A further reported finding was that TCR beta sequences accurately predicted the HLA-A and HLA-B alleles for most subjects in the first cohort. The study listed around 160 TCR beta chains as associated with cytomegalovirus. Three of the identified cytomegalovirus-associated TCR beta chains were confirmed in vitro to be specific for cytomegalovirus antigens. A group of highly shared sequence variants was considered likely to be a technical artifact of the sequencing pipeline. The earlier analysis of 587 of the donors excluded about 16 rarely observed V segments, including chromosome 9 orphons, because counts were too low. An association between a missense DCLRE1C variant and V-gene and J-gene trimming of TCR beta chains was found in a later genetic analysis and replicated in an independent cohort. Correlated functional status among segregating V segments might reflect linkage disequilibrium, but an unknown experimental factor could not be ruled out. This cohort had only TCR beta chains sequenced, and the lack of alpha or paired-chain data limited which features could be detected. According to a later genetic analysis, donors in an Asian-associated ancestry cluster had fewer N-insertions in productive TCRs than the approximately 700-donor mean. An earlier analysis of around 500 of the donors showed that most TCR beta V segments appeared in productive rearrangements either about 90% or about 30% of the time, which broadly matched IMGT annotations. Several of the top co-occurrence clusters appeared to be linked to parvovirus B19, influenza, CMV and Epstein-Barr virus, according to a later analysis. A later analysis found that most CMV-associated TCR beta chains appeared HLA-restricted, with HLA associations seemingly driven largely by CMV exposure. Strong co-occurrence of HLA alleles, especially DR and DQ, made assigning TCR associations to individual alleles difficult. The 87-base-pair reads could not distinguish some IMGT-functional V segments, including TRBV6-2 and TRBV6-3, so those segments were excluded. In a later analysis, TCR association rates were found to vary across HLA loci, with the most associated TCRs seen for DRB1 alleles and the fewest for HLA-C alleles. In a later analysis, HLA-associated TCR beta chains showed more clonal expansion and lower generation probabilities than non-associated chains that were equally common. Roughly uniform sequencing depth across donors was assumed in presence/absence analyses, although this assumption may not hold. The authors suggested that the approach could potentially be extended to other disease states and immunological phenotypes. Across donors, most TCR sequences were observed very rarely, whereas some public TCRs were present in many individuals. The classifier was reported to diagnose cytomegalovirus status with high specificity and sensitivity in both the original and validation cohorts. Because some donors lacked HLA typing at each locus, the association tests relied only on the typed subset.

The cohort was made up of about 610 healthy bone marrow donors. All cohort members were sampled while nominally healthy, although unrecorded immune exposures were likely present. The donor tested CMV seropositive and was one of the 289 seropositive cohort members. A peripheral blood sample was collected from each donor, and TCR beta sequencing was performed on peripheral blood mononuclear cells. Genomic DNA extraction from the blood cell samples was performed with the Qiagen DNeasy Blood Extraction Kit. Trimming costs V 2 bases and J 1 base, and their ends lie 15 bases apart. In the germline V gene, CDR1 corresponds to LGHNA and CDR2 to YNFKEQ. Measured from the cysteine to the phenylalanine, the CDR3 is 16 residues long. Kept here is only the CDR3 DNA, which spans 48 bases and is read in frame from base 1. Worth noting for this clone: No antigen is known for it. No much larger clone exists at a distance of one base, and base qualities are not known.

The receptor library was made with the immunoSEQ multiplex PCR assay. For the multiplex PCR, a mixture combining 60 forward primers for TCR Vbeta segments and 13 reverse primers for TCR Jbeta segments was used. Amplification of the CDR3 region of rearranged TCR beta genes was performed with a multiplex PCR assay on genomic DNA. Amplified TCR beta libraries were sequenced as 87-base-pair reads on the Illumina HiSeq System. As for how the authors treated the data: Across the 700 or so repertoires, a later analysis counted 75 million to 90 million unique TCR beta chains, roughly 11 million of which were shared by at least two donors. A nearest-neighbor algorithm error-corrected the raw reads and collapsed the reads into unique sequences, merging closely related sequences to remove PCR and sequencing errors. CDR3 sequences were aligned to IMGT reference sequences to assign V, D and J gene segments. Each retained sequence needed at least a six-nucleotide match to both a V gene segment and a J gene segment. Rearrangements were called productive when the CDR3 lacked stop codons and stayed in frame with V and J; all others were non-productive. Following IMGT convention, CDR3 was defined as the stretch from the second conserved V-encoded cysteine up to the conserved J-encoded phenylalanine. The earlier analysis of around 640 of the donors excluded sequences that lacked an unambiguous match to a single V gene segment. In an earlier analysis of a few hundred of the donors, V segments were called functional above 56.7% productive rearrangements and were called segregating when the between-donor standard deviation exceeded 5%. A statistical classification framework was developed to diagnose cytomegalovirus status using the catalog of TCR beta chain sequences. In a later analysis, TCR nucleotide sequences were compared against IMGT/GENE-DB human TR gene sequences so that V and J genes could be assigned. Using the TCRdist pipeline, a later analysis assigned CDR3 sequences along with most-parsimonious VDJ recombination scenarios. In a later analysis, every TCR beta chain was defined by the combination of its CDR3 amino acid sequence and its V-gene family, and reads without a unique V-gene family were dropped. In a later analysis, 450 to 600 highly shared, low-generation-probability nucleotide sequences were removed to address suspected cross-contamination and a sequencing artifact. In a later analysis, a clonal expansion index was calculated for each public chain from normalized within-repertoire ranks of inferred template counts. In a later analysis, generation probabilities were computed with a VDJ recombination model fitted to out-of-frame rearrangements, and the resulting probabilities were checked against IGoR. A later analysis scored TCR-TCR, TCR-HLA and TCR-CMV co-occurrence with hypergeometric tests, applying a repertoire-size bias correction to TCR pairs. False discovery rates were estimated in a later analysis by permuting HLA or CMV assignments 20 times. In a later analysis, co-occurring TCRs were grouped using DBSCAN, and TCRdist sequence similarity was added for clustering within HLA-allele-positive subsets. For co-occurrence clustering, repertoires with fewer than 30,000 or more than 120,000 public chains were excluded, along with about five repertoires with anomalous nucleotide sharing. In its TCRdb copy, this immuneACCESS table keeps in-frame sequences only and misses some clones. Where compared with another copy, unresolved V genes explain less than half of these, and the others have no known cause. V and J calls and clone size are as listed in that table; D and trimming were resolved from the DNA. The sample has about 190,000 clones on record, nearly 80% of them singletons. In total, the top ten clones hold around 6% of the sample.

The chain employs TRBV4-2 and TRBJ2-7; the D gene is possibly TRBD2, with 6 bases matching. Sequencing was done on a sample of PBMCs. This sequence was found in a woman aged 25 to 39 in good health and CMV-seropositive. In nucleotide form, the sequence is TGTGCCAGCAGCCAAAGCGGTAGACTAGTATCCTACGAGCAGTACTTC. This gives the protein CASSQSGRLVSYEQYF.